This T cell receptor beta chain was sequenced in a study of blood T cell repertoires in COVID-19 (dated by TCRdb to 2018 to 2021). Concerning the study at large: The collaborator samples originated in the United States, Italy and Spain and spanned the acute and convalescent phases of COVID-19. Nearly every sample came with metadata listing a de-identified subject ID, COVID-19 status, age in years and sex. The material from the prospective study consisted of cDNA or gDNA derived from T cells, B-cell-depleted T cells, or PBMCs. The dataset comprised deeply sampled blood TCRbeta repertoires from subjects exposed to, actively infected with, or recovered from COVID-19. The repertoires were released in a freely available public database meant as a resource for research on the immune response to SARS-CoV-2. The samples were drawn from two sources: the first 160 participants of the ongoing ImmuneRACE study, and about 1,300 subjects contributed by 6 global collaborators. Where HLA class I and class II types were available, the types were taken from metadata supplied by the sample provider, not from assay-based typing.

On the study overall, not on this receptor specifically: The amount of clinical and demographic metadata varied by source and participant and was provided uncurated.

Trimming takes 4 bases off V and 1 base off J; junction bases not matched to a gene: 12. From the germline V gene, CDR1 is SGDLS and CDR2 is YYNGEE. Taken from cysteine to phenylalanine, the CDR3 has 21 residues. The read is trimmed to its CDR3 DNA, 63 bases read in frame from base 1. Collaborating institutions collected whole blood in K2EDTA tubes following their own protocols. For TCRbeta analysis, collaborator samples were shipped as frozen whole blood, as isolated PBMCs, or as DNA extracted from either sample type. Only one count was recorded for this clone. Its cognate antigen has yet to be identified. No base quality information exists; no much larger clone differs at one position. TCRbeta CDR3 regions were amplified from genomic DNA by means of the immunoSEQ Assay, a bias-controlled multiplex PCR. In the original analysis: Within the assay, amplification of reference gene primers was used to estimate how many nucleated cells each sample contained. To quantify the absolute abundance of each unique TCRbeta CDR3 rearrangement, sequence reads were collapsed and filtered. Productive Simpson clonality was computed per sample as the square root of Simpson's diversity index over productive rearrangements. The source is immuneACCESS, and TCRdb retained only in-frame sequences with V and J called. Part of the clones is not carried over; for the studies checked, unresolved V genes explain less than half of this, and the remainder is unexplained. The V and J calls and the clone size are those of that table, but D and trimming were determined from the DNA. Counted in this sample were about 100,000 clones; about 91% of them appeared once. Jointly, the top ten make up 4.5% to 6.5% of the sample.

The sequence was obtained from a human donor in a cohort sampled during active COVID-19. The sample taken for sequencing was peripheral blood. The rearrangement joined TRBV9 to TRBJ2-6; the junction holds 15 bases that match TRBD2. The nucleotide sequence is given as TGTGCCAGCAGCCCGACTACCGGGACTAGCGGGAGGATATCTGGGGCCAACGTCCTGACTTTC. The translation is CASSPTTGTSGRISGANVLTF.